The 7 T cell receptor beta chains below come from one sample, sequenced in a study of radiation and T cells in renal cell carcinoma. The protocol was immunoSEQ multiplex PCR, while the TCRdb copy is restricted to in-frame clones and leaves out a portion. The sample has 55,000 to 65,000 clones; roughly 79% are singletons. Time point here: baseline pretreatment blood. Specified treatment: 15 Gy SBRT to primary tumor, nephrectomy 4 weeks later. Here the sequenced sample was blood, taken from a patient whose treatment included radiotherapy and nephrectomy. These TCRs come from a man aged 55 to 70 with renal cell carcinoma.

V and J are TRBV18 and TRBJ1-4; 9 nucleotides agree with TRBD1. The CDR3 sequence is 15 residues long. Germline-derived CDR1 and CDR2 are KGHSH and LQKENI. J gave up 7 bases and V 3 bases, and 6 bases lay outside the gene matches. CDR3 protein: CASSPRTGAGEKLFF. In nucleotides, the CDR3 is TGTGCCAGCTCACCGAGGACAGGGGCAGGTGAAAAACTGTTTTTT.

This clone was counted only a few times. In DNA, the CDR3 is TGTGCCAGCAGCGCGGGACCCACAGATACGCAGTATTTT. Its protein product is CASSAGPTDTQYF. V and J are TRBV9 and TRBJ2-3; the D gene could be TRBD1 or TRBD2 (5 bases each). Germline CDR1 SGDLS, CDR2 YYNGEE. Trimming cost V 3 bases and J 2 bases, with 7 bases left between them. The CDR3 covers 13 residues.

The rearrangement uses TRBV6-1 and TRBJ2-1; D perhaps matches TRBD1 (5 bases). Trimming pared 4 bases from V and 3 bases from J, leaving 7 bases between. CDR3 length equals 13 residues. CDR1 is MNHNS, CDR2 SASEGT, per germline. The CDR3 sequence is CASSAQGYNEQFF. The CDR3 DNA follows: TGTGCCAGCAGTGCCCAGGGCTACAATGAGCAGTTCTTC.

V gene TRBV19 combines with J gene TRBJ2-7; TRBD2 matches at 13 bases. This CDR3 spans 17 amino acids. The germline CDR1 and CDR2 sequences are LNHDA and SQIVND (reference sequence). J lost 2 bases, V lost 3 bases, and 7 bases had no gene match. Here the CDR3 DNA reads TGTGCCAGTAGTATTAAGTGGGGACTAGCGGGAACCTACGAGCAGTACGTC. Amino acid sequence: CASSIKWGLAGTYEQYV.

The genes are TRBV5-6 and TRBJ2-7, with 10 bases matching TRBD1. V trimming: 3 bases; J trimming: 3 bases; junction bases outside the gene matches: 3. Germline V gives CDR1 SGHDT, CDR2 YYEEEE. The CDR3 has 14 residues. CDR3: CASSSGTGVYEQYF. DNA for the CDR3: TGTGCCAGCAGCTCCGGGACAGGGGTCTACGAGCAGTACTTC.

The chain has TRBV5-4 and TRBJ1-2; TRBD1 might be the D (5 bases). V lost 3 bases and J lost 3, with 21 bases in between. Per the germline V gene, CDR1 is SGHNT and CDR2 is YYREEE (reference sequence). The CDR3 loop spans 17 amino acids. CDR3 sequence reads: CASSWPLWEGNYYGYTF. The CDR3 DNA follows: TGTGCCAGCAGCTGGCCCTTATGGGAGGGGAACTACTATGGCTACACCTTC.

The chain has TRBV7-9 and TRBJ2-5; D is tentatively TRBD1 or TRBD2 (6 bases each). The germline V gene encodes CDR1 SEHNR and CDR2 FQNEAQ (reference sequence). V was cut by 2 bases and J by 5 bases, with 12 bases left in between. This CDR3 is built from 14 residues. The CDR3 reads CASSLHGGGETQYF. CDR3 bases: TGTGCCAGCAGCTTACACGGGGGCGGGGAGACCCAGTACTTC.